Presented here are 9 T cell receptor beta chains from one specimen sequenced in a study of OX40 agonist ivuxolimab in advanced cancers. Profiled with immunoSEQ multiplex PCR; TCRdb holds only in-frame clones, not every one. The data show tens of thousands of clones, more than 80% seen once. Source: CD4+ or CD8+ T cells sorted from blood, taken in a trial of the OX40 agonist ivuxolimab. These TCRs come from an adult with an advanced solid tumor such as melanoma, head and neck, liver or kidney cancer.

This clone was found a few times. The chain links TRBV4-2 to TRBJ2-7; D is ambiguous. CDR3 size: 16 residues. V lost 0 bases to trimming and J lost 0 bases, with 12 bases between them. Germline V gives CDR1 LGHNA, CDR2 YNFKEQ. CDR3 bases: TGTGCCAGCAGCCAAGAACCAGGCGCCTTCTCCTACGAGCAGTACTTC. It yields the protein CASSQEPGAFSYEQYF.

This clone was recorded a few times. V is TRBV6-5 and J is TRBJ1-6, with TRBD1 matching 9 bases. The germline CDR1 and CDR2 sequences are MNHEY and SVGAGI. The CDR3 totals 13 residues. After removal of 7 bases from V and 10 bases from J, the junction contained 5 bases not matched to a gene. The CDR3 sequence: CASKGQGTSPLHF. DNA of the CDR3: TGTGCCAGCAAAGGACAGGGGACGTCACCCCTCCACTTT.

The chain combines TRBV5-1 with TRBJ2-1, with D uncertain. V was shortened by 0 bases and J by 6 bases, with 7 bases between the two germline ends. This CDR3 spans 13 amino acids. Germline values: CDR1 SGHRS, CDR2 YFSETQ. CDR3 in DNA: TGCGCCAGCAGCTTGGTAGGGCTCAATGAGCAGTTCTTC. Translation: CASSLVGLNEQFF.

The chain recombines TRBV2 with TRBJ2-3, with 9 bases lining up with TRBD2. The V gene end was trimmed by 6 bases and the J gene end by 7 bases; junction bases not matched to a gene: 5. The germline CDR1 and CDR2 sequences are SNHLY and FYNNEI. This CDR3 has 13 residues. Written as DNA, the CDR3 is TGTGCCAGCAGGGGCGGGGGGGCGAATACGCAGTATTTT. Translation gives CASRGGGANTQYF.

The chain employs TRBV19 and TRBJ2-2; 14 nucleotides align to TRBD2. The CDR3 spans 16 residues. V trimming: 8 bases; J trimming: 4 bases; junction bases outside the gene matches: 6. Germline lookup yields CDR1 LNHDA and CDR2 SQIVND (reference sequence). As DNA, the CDR3 is TGTGCCAGTGGGACTAGCGGGAGAGAGGGCACCGGGGAGCTGTTTTTT. As protein: CASGTSGREGTGELFF. Full variable domain (rest looked up from reference TRBV19 and TRBJ2-2): DGGITQSPKYLFRKEGQNVTLSCEQNLNHDAMYWYRQDPGQGLRLIYYSQIVNDFQKGDIAEGYSVSREKKESFPLTVTSAQKNPTAFYLCASGTSGREGTGELFFGEGSRLTVL.

This sequence joins TRBV13 and TRBJ1-1; D is possibly TRBD1 (6 bases). This CDR3 region has 15 residues. Trimming shortened V by 8 bases and J by 1 base, and 17 bases separated the two germline ends. Per the germline V gene, CDR1 is PRHDT and CDR2 is FYEKMQ (reference sequence). CDR3: CASHIGGGRNTEAFF. The CDR3 DNA sequence: TGTGCCAGCCATATAGGGGGAGGCAGGAACACTGAAGCTTTCTTT.

The V and J genes are TRBV12-5 and TRBJ2-2; D might be TRBD2 (5 bases). CDR1 LGHNT and CDR2 FRNRAP come from the germline V gene. Between the trimmed V and J ends, which lost 8 bases and 3 bases, there was a span of 7 bases. The CDR3 totals 12 residues. CDR3 sequence (DNA): TGTGCTAGTAGAGGGTACACCGGGGAGCTGTTTTTT. Translated: CASRGYTGELFF. Combining the CDR3 with reference TRBV12-5 and TRBJ2-2 gives the whole variable domain DARVTQTPRHKVTEMGQEVTMRCQPILGHNTVFWYRQTMMQGLELLAYFRNRAPLDDSGMPKDRFSAEMPDATLATLKIQPSEPRDSAVYFCASRGYTGELFFGEGSRLTVL.

This chain uses TRBV5-4 with TRBJ2-3; 8 bases align to TRBD2. Trimming cost V 3 bases and J 8 bases; bases outside gene matches: 11. The germline gives CDR1 SGHNT, CDR2 YYREEE (reference sequence). The CDR3 consists of 15 residues. The CDR3 reads CASSWAGGAQGTQYF. The CDR3 DNA is TGTGCCAGCAGCTGGGCGGGAGGCGCACAGGGTACGCAGTATTTT.

The chain links TRBV5-5 to TRBJ2-7; a possible D gene is TRBD2 (6 bases). CDR1 is SGHKS and CDR2 is YYEKEE in the germline V gene (reference sequence). The CDR3 runs to 12 residues. Deletions cut 0 bases from V and 5 bases from J, with 6 bases between. The DNA of the CDR3 is TGTGCCAGCAGCTTGGAGCGGGACGAGCAGTACTTC. Protein product: CASSLERDEQYF.